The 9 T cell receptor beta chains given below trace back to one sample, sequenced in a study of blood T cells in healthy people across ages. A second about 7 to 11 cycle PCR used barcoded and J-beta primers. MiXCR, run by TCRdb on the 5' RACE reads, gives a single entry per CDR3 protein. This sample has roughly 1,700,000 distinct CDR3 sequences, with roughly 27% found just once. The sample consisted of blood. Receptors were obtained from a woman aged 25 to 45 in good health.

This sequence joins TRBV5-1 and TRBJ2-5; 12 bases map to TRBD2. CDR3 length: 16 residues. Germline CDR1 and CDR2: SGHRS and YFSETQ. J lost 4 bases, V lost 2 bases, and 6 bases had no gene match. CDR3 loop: CASSFSTSGGTETQYF. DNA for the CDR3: TGCGCCAGCAGCTTCTCGACTAGCGGGGGAACAGAGACCCAGTACTTC.

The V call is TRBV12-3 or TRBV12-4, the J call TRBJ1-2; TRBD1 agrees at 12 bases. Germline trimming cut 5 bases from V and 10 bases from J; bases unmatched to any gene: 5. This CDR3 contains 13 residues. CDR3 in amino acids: CASSPGQGADYTF. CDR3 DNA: TGTGCCAGCAGTCCGGGACAGGGGGCAGACTACACCTTC.

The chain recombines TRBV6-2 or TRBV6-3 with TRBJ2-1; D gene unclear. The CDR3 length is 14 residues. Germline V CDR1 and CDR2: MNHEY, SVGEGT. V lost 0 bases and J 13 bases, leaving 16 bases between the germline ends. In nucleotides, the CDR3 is TGTGCCAGCAGTTACTCGAAGTGGCCAGAGACCCAGTTCTTC. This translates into CASSYSKWPETQFF.

In DNA, the CDR3 is TGTGCCTGGAGTATAAATAAGAGTAAGCAGTTCTTC. Protein: CAWSINKSKQFF. V and J are TRBV30 and TRBJ2-1; D remains unclear. Deletions cut 2 bases from V and 11 bases from J, with 13 bases between. Germline CDR1 GTSNPN, CDR2 SVGIG (reference sequence). CDR3 size: 12 residues.

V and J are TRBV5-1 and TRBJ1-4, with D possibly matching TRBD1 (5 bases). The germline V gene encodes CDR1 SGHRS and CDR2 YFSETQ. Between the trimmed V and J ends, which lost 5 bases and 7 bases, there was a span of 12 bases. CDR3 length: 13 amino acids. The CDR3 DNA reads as TGCGCCAGCAGTGTCAGGGAAGGTGAAAAACTGTTTTTT. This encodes CASSVREGEKLFF. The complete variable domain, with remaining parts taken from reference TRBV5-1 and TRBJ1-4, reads KAGVTQTPRYLIKTRGQQVTLSCSPISGHRSVSWYQQTPGQGLQFLFEYFSETQRNKGNFPGRFSGRQFSNSRSEMNVSTLELGDSALYLCASSVREGEKLFFGSGTQLSVL.

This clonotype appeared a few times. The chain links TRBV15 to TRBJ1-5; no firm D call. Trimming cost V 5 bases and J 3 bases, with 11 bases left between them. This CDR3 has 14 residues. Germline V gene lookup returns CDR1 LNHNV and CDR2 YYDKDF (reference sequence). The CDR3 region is CATSHYRDNQPQHF. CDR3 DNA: TGTGCCACCAGCCACTACAGAGACAATCAGCCCCAGCATTTT.

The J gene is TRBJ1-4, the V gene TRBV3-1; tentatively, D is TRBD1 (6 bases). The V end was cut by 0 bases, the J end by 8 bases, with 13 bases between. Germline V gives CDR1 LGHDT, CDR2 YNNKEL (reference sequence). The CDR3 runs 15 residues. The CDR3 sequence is CASSQDPDSQEKLFF. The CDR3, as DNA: TGTGCCAGCAGCCAAGACCCGGACAGTCAGGAAAAACTGTTTTTT.

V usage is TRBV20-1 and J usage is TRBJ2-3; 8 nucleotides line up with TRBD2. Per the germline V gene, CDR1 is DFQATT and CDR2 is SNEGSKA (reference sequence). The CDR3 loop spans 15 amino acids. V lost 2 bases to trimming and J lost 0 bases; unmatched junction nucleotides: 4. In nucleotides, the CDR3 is TGCAGTGCTAGACGCGGGGGGTCTAGCACAGATACGCAGTATTTT. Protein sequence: CSARRGGSSTDTQYF.

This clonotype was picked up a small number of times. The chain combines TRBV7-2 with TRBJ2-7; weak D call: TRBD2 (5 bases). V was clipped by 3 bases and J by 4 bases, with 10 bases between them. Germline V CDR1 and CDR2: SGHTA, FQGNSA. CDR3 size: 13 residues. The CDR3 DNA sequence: TGTGCCAGCAGCTTCGACTATCGTTACGAGCAGTACTTC. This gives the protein CASSFDYRYEQYF.